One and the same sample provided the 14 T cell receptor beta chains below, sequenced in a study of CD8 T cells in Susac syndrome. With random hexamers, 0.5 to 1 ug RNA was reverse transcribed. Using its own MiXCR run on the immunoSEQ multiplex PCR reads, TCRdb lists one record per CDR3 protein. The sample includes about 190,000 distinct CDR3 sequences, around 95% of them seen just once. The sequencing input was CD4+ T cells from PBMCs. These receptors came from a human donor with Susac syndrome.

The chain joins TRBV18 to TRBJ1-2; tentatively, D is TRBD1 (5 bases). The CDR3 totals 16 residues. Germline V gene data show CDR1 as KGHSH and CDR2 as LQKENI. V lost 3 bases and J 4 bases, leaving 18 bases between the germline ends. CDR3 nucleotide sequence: TGTGCCAGCTCACCGGTCCGGGACCCACTCCGCTATGGCTACACCTTC. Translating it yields CASSPVRDPLRYGYTF. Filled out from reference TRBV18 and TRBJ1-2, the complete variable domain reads NAGVMQNPRHLVRRRGQEARLRCSPMKGHSHVYWYRQLPEEGLKFMVYLQKENIIDESGMPKERFSAEFPKEGPSILRIQQVVRGDSAAYFCASSPVRDPLRYGYTFGSGTRLTVV.

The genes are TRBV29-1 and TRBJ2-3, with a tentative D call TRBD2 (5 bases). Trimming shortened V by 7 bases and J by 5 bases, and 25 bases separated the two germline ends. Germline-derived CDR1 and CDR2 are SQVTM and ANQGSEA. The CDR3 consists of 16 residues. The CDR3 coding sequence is TGCAGCGCGGCCGAGGGCCTCATTTTACGGGGAGATACGCAGTATTTT. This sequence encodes CSAAEGLILRGDTQYF.

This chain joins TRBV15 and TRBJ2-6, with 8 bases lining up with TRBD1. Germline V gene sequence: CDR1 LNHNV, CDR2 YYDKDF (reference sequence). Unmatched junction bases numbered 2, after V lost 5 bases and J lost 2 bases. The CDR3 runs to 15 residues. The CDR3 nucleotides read TGTGCCACCAGCCACAGGGGGACTGGGGCCAACGTCCTGACTTTC. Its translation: CATSHRGTGANVLTF.

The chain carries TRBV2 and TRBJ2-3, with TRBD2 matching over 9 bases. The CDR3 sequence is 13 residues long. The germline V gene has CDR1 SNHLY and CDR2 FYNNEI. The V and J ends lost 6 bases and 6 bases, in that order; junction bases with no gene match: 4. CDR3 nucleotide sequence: TGTGCCAGCAGGGGACTAGCATCCGATACGCAGTATTTT. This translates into CASRGLASDTQYF.

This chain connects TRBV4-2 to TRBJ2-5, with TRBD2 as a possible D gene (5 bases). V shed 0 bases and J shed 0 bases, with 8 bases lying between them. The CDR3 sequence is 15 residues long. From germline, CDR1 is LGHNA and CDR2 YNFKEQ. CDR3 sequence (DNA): TGTGCCAGCAGCCAAGAAAGAGGGTACCAAGAGACCCAGTACTTC. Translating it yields CASSQERGYQETQYF.

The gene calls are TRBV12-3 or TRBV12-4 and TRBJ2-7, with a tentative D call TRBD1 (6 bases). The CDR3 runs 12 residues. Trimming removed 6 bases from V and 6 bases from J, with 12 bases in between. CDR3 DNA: TGTGCCAGCAGCGAAGGGACATCCGAGCAGTACTTC. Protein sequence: CASSEGTSEQYF.

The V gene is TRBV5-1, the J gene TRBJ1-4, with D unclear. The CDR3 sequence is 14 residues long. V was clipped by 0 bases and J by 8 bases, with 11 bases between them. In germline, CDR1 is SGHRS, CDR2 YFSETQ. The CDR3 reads CASSLGVVREKLFF. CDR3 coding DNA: TGCGCCAGCAGCTTGGGAGTTGTGAGGGAAAAACTGTTTTTT.

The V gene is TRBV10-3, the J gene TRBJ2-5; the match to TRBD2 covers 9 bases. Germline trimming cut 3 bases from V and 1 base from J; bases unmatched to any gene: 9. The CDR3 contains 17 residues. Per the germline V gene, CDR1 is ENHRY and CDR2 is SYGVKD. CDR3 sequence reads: CAISETVAGAVQETQYF. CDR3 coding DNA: TGTGCCATCAGTGAAACGGTAGCGGGGGCCGTCCAAGAGACCCAGTACTTC.

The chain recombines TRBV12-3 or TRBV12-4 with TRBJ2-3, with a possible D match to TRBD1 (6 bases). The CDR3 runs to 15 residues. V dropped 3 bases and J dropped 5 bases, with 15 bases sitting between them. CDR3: CASSFQGLLRDTQYF. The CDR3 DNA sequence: TGTGCCAGCAGTTTCCAGGGGCTACTCCGAGATACGCAGTATTTT.

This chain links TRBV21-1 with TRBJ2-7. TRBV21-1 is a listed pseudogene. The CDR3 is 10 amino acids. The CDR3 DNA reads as TGTGCCAGAAATTCCTACGAGCAGTACTTC. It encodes CARNSYEQYF.

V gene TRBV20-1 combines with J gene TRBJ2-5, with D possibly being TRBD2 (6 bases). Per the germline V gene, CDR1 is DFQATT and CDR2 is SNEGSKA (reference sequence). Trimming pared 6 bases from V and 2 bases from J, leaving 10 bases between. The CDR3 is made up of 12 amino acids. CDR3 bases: TGCAGTGCCGCGGGATCTCAAGAGACCCAGTACTTC. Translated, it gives CSAAGSQETQYF.

The CDR3 DNA reads as TGTGCCAGCACCCGTCTAGCGATCTCCTACAATGAGCAGTTCTTC. Its protein product is CASTRLAISYNEQFF. This chain uses TRBV6-5 with TRBJ2-1; a possible D gene is TRBD2 (6 bases). Germline CDR1 is MNHEY and CDR2 is SVGAGI. Between the trimmed V and J ends, which lost 7 bases and 0 bases, there was a span of 13 bases. This CDR3 comprises 15 residues.

The CDR3 DNA sequence: TGTGCCAGCAGCTGGAGACAGGGGGTACGAGAGACCCAGTACTTC. It translates to CASSWRQGVRETQYF. This sequence joins TRBV7-2 and TRBJ2-5, with 9 positions matching TRBD1. CDR3 length: 15 residues. CDR1 is SGHTA and CDR2 is FQGNSA in the germline V gene. With 4 bases clipped from V and 4 bases from J, the junction kept 7 bases outside the gene matches.

The CDR3 nucleotides are TGCGCCAGCAGCTTGGACAGGAAAGCGGATGGCTACACCTTC. It codes for CASSLDRKADGYTF. This chain joins TRBV5-1 and TRBJ1-2, with D perhaps TRBD1 (5 bases). Trimming left V 0 bases short and J 6 bases short, with 12 bases between. The CDR3 has 14 residues. The germline CDR1 and CDR2 sequences are SGHRS and YFSETQ. The variable domain in full, completed from reference TRBV5-1 and TRBJ1-2, reads KAGVTQTPRYLIKTRGQQVTLSCSPISGHRSVSWYQQTPGQGLQFLFEYFSETQRNKGNFPGRFSGRQFSNSRSEMNVSTLELGDSALYLCASSLDRKADGYTFGSGTRLTVV.